A selection of T cell receptor beta chains follows, all from one sample in a study of identical twins. TCRdb called the 5' RACE reads again in MiXCR, with one record for every CDR3 protein. This sample has roughly 570,000 distinct CDR3 sequences, with approximately 10% found just once. This sample was also put to use in a study of yellow fever vaccine responses in identical twins.

Sequencing input: PBMCs. The receptors were gathered from a young woman in good health. Each CDR3 is given with its conserved first and last residue. The D gene is left open where the match is weak. Where a row states a size, it is once, few, many or the class of an expanded clone; other rows omit it.

D,size,length,V,J,CDR3,DNA
TRBD1,many,16,TRBV5-1,TRBJ1-1,CASSLGQGAWNTEAFF,TGCGCCAGCAGCTTGGGACAGGGGGCCTGGAACACTGAAGCTTTCTTT
TRBD2,many,14,TRBV5-1,TRBJ2-3,CASSLGLARDTQYF,TGCGCCAGCAGCTTAGGACTAGCGAGAGATACGCAGTATTTT
TRBD2,NA,16,TRBV4-3,TRBJ2-7,CASSQDRGGVSYEQYF,TGCGCCAGCAGCCAAGATCGCGGGGGAGTCTCCTACGAGCAGTACTTC
TRBD1,few,14,TRBV6-1,TRBJ1-1,CASSRGQANTEAFF,TGTGCCAGCAGTCGTGGACAGGCGAACACTGAAGCTTTCTTT
NA,NA,21,TRBV23-1,TRBJ2-3,CASSQSDARRELDASTDTQYF,TGCGCCAGCAGTCAATCGGACGCGAGACGAGAGCTCGACGCCTCCACAGATACGCAGTATTTT
TRBD2,many,15,TRBV10-3,TRBJ2-7,CAIREVGLAGYEQYF,TGTGCCATCAGGGAAGTGGGACTAGCGGGCTACGAGCAGTACTTC
NA,many,11,TRBV18,TRBJ2-1,CASSHASEQFF,TGTGCCAGCTCCCACGCTAGCGAGCAGTTCTTC
NA,many,13,TRBV7-3,TRBJ2-1,CASSLNIPNEQFF,TGTGCCAGCAGCTTAAACATCCCCAATGAGCAGTTCTTC
TRBD2,NA,16,TRBV4-3,TRBJ2-1,CASSQAASGGYNEQFF,TGCGCCAGCAGCCAGGCAGCTAGCGGCGGGTACAATGAGCAGTTCTTC
TRBD2,NA,13,TRBV29-1,TRBJ2-5,CSSLDGGQETQYF,TGCAGCTCGTTAGACGGGGGGCAAGAGACCCAGTACTTC
NA,once,14,TRBV19,TRBJ2-4,CASGDYQSKNIQYF,TGTGCCAGTGGGGATTACCAATCCAAAAACATTCAGTACTTC
TRBD2,NA,14,TRBV5-1,TRBJ2-7,CASSSAGGPYEQYF,TGCGCCAGCAGCTCGGCGGGAGGTCCCTACGAGCAGTACTTC
TRBD1,few,15,TRBV20-1,TRBJ2-7,CSARDSWTGPYEQYF,TGCAGTGCTAGAGATTCCTGGACAGGGCCCTACGAGCAGTACTTC
TRBD2,NA,14,TRBV7-9,TRBJ2-1,CASSLLAGSNEQFF,TGTGCCAGCAGCCTACTAGCGGGGAGCAATGAGCAGTTCTTC
TRBD2,few,18,TRBV5-1,TRBJ2-2,CASSSTSGGPRWTGELFF,TGCGCCAGCAGCTCGACTAGCGGGGGGCCCCGTTGGACCGGGGAGCTGTTTTTT
NA,NA,16,TRBV12-3/TRBV12-4,TRBJ2-3,CASSFQGLELGYTQYF,TGTGCCAGCAGTTTCCAGGGCCTGGAGTTGGGGTATACGCAGTATTTT
TRBD2,NA,19,TRBV5-4,TRBJ2-5,CASSLIIIASGGPMGTQYF,TGTGCCAGCAGCTTGATCATTATCGCTAGCGGGGGCCCCATGGGGACCCAGTACTTC
NA,NA,12,TRBV9,TRBJ2-2,CASTSGTGELFF,TGTGCCAGCACCAGCGGTACCGGGGAGCTGTTTTTT
NA,NA,14,TRBV20-1,TRBJ2-5,CSAGDFRSQETQYF,TGCAGTGCTGGGGACTTTAGGTCCCAAGAGACCCAGTACTTC
NA,few,15,TRBV9,TRBJ2-1,CASSVVGGARSEQFF,TGTGCCAGCAGCGTAGTGGGGGGGGCTAGGAGTGAGCAGTTCTTC
TRBD1,few,15,TRBV6-2/TRBV6-3,TRBJ2-1,CASSYRGGGRNEQFF,TGTGCCAGCAGTTACAGAGGGGGCGGTCGCAATGAGCAGTTCTTC
TRBD1,NA,16,TRBV5-1,TRBJ1-3,CASTPNRQGGGNTIYF,TGCGCCAGCACGCCAAACAGACAGGGCGGAGGAAACACCATATATTTT
NA,few,11,TRBV7-9,TRBJ2-1,CASSQPPEQFF,TGTGCCAGCAGCCAACCTCCTGAGCAGTTCTTC
NA,NA,11,TRBV29-1,TRBJ1-1,CSVQGGTEAFF,TGCAGCGTACAGGGAGGCACTGAAGCTTTCTTT
TRBD1,many,13,TRBV12-3/TRBV12-4,TRBJ2-3,CASSLDRGDTQYF,TGTGCCAGCAGTTTAGACAGGGGGGATACGCAGTATTTT
NA,few,16,TRBV5-5,TRBJ2-1,CASSLTPSASYNEQFF,TGTGCCAGCAGCTTGACCCCCTCGGCATCCTACAATGAGCAGTTCTTC
NA,many,12,TRBV29-1,TRBJ2-3,CSVDTGLDTQYF,TGCAGCGTGGATACAGGGTTAGATACGCAGTATTTT
NA,NA,14,TRBV29-1,TRBJ2-7,CSVLPAGPNHEQYF,TGCAGCGTGCTCCCGGCAGGGCCAAACCACGAGCAGTACTTC
NA,few,16,TRBV3-1,TRBJ2-4,CASSQEGGHSKNIQYF,TGTGCCAGCAGCCAAGAGGGGGGGCATAGCAAAAACATTCAGTACTTC
NA,NA,14,TRBV21-1,TRBJ1-5,CASSMGTANQPQHF,TGTGCCAGCAGCATGGGTACAGCCAATCAGCCCCAGCATTTT
NA,many,14,TRBV18,TRBJ2-7,CASSQGRATYEQYF,TGTGCCAGCTCACAGGGACGGGCCACCTACGAGCAGTACTTC
TRBD1,few,13,TRBV19,TRBJ2-7,CASSIQGDREQYF,TGTGCCAGTAGCATACAGGGGGATCGGGAGCAGTACTTC
NA,few,12,TRBV2,TRBJ2-7,CASRIGLDEQYF,TGTGCCAGCAGAATAGGTCTGGACGAGCAGTACTTC
NA,many,14,TRBV20-1,TRBJ1-1,CSAPPLVWASEAFF,TGCAGTGCTCCCCCTTTGGTGTGGGCTTCCGAAGCTTTCTTT
NA,few,14,TRBV6-1,TRBJ1-6,CASSETGVRSPLHF,TGTGCCAGCAGTGAAACCGGGGTTCGTTCACCCCTCCACTTT
TRBD1,few,17,TRBV7-6,TRBJ2-5,CASSLVPRDRGGETQYF,TGTGCCAGCAGCTTAGTGCCCCGGGACAGGGGAGGAGAGACCCAGTACTTC
TRBD1,NA,17,TRBV12-3/TRBV12-4,TRBJ2-7,CASSLEGKTGSMYEQYF,TGTGCCAGCAGTCTAGAGGGGAAGACAGGGTCCATGTACGAGCAGTACTTC
NA,NA,12,TRBV20-1,TRBJ2-4,CSARTIGHIQYF,TGCAGTGCGAGAACCATTGGACACATTCAGTACTTC
NA,many,14,TRBV5-1,TRBJ1-2,CASSIETGDYGYTF,TGCGCCAGCAGCATAGAGACAGGCGACTATGGCTACACCTTC
TRBD1,NA,15,TRBV4-1,TRBJ1-4,CASSPWTGVNEKLFF,TGCGCCAGCAGCCCATGGACAGGGGTTAATGAAAAACTGTTTTTT
NA,NA,13,TRBV4-1,TRBJ1-4,CASSQSSGTPGVF,TGCGCCAGCAGCCAGTCCTCCGGGACACCCGGGGTTTTT
NA,NA,15,TRBV4-2,TRBJ2-3,CASSQDQQGLDTQYF,TGTGCCAGCAGCCAAGATCAACAGGGATTAGATACGCAGTATTTT
NA,many,14,TRBV5-1,TRBJ1-1,CASSPRDGLTEAFF,TGCGCCAGCAGCCCCCGGGATGGACTCACTGAAGCTTTCTTT
NA,many,12,TRBV12-3/TRBV12-4,TRBJ1-2,CASSLVNYGYTF,TGTGCCAGCAGTTTAGTCAACTATGGCTACACCTTC
NA,many,15,TRBV5-1,TRBJ1-4,CASTPGGSGGEKLFF,TGCGCCAGCACCCCCGGGGGCAGTGGGGGTGAAAAACTGTTTTTT
NA,NA,15,TRBV6-2/TRBV6-3,TRBJ2-2,CASSYASDGTGELFF,TGTGCCAGCAGTTACGCTAGCGACGGCACCGGGGAGCTGTTTTTT
NA,few,13,TRBV6-5,TRBJ1-5,CASSLGQLQPQHF,TGTGCCAGCAGTTTAGGACAGTTACAGCCCCAGCATTTT
TRBD1,many,14,TRBV4-3,TRBJ1-1,CASSQVDRATEAFF,TGCGCCAGCAGCCAGGTGGACAGGGCCACTGAAGCTTTCTTT
NA,many,15,TRBV5-6,TRBJ2-7,CASSLGGSPLSEQYF,TGTGCCAGCAGCTTGGGGGGTAGTCCACTGTCGGAGCAGTACTTC
NA,NA,15,TRBV5-5,TRBJ2-2,CASSRERQNTGELFF,TGTGCCAGCAGCCGAGAACGCCAGAACACCGGGGAGCTGTTTTTT
TRBD2,NA,19,TRBV7-3,TRBJ2-1,CASSSRTSGGLRSYNEQFF,TGTGCCAGCAGCTCGAGGACTAGCGGGGGGCTCCGCTCCTACAATGAGCAGTTCTTC
NA,NA,14,TRBV12-3/TRBV12-4,TRBJ2-1,CASSLRAGTNEQFF,TGTGCCAGCAGTTTAAGAGCCGGGACTAATGAGCAGTTCTTC
TRBD2,few,15,TRBV6-1,TRBJ2-3,CASSRLAGRTDTQYF,TGTGCCAGCTCCCGACTAGCGGGACGCACAGATACGCAGTATTTT
TRBD2,NA,17,TRBV20-1,TRBJ2-4,CSAGGLAGPPAKNIQYF,TGCAGTGCTGGGGGACTAGCGGGACCCCCAGCCAAAAACATTCAGTACTTC
TRBD1,NA,19,TRBV12-3/TRBV12-4,TRBJ2-7,CASSSGTGDVMSAPYEQYF,TGTGCCAGCAGTAGCGGGACAGGGGATGTGATGAGCGCGCCCTACGAGCAGTACTTC
NA,few,16,TRBV5-6,TRBJ2-7,CASSLDKAGVAYEQYF,TGTGCCAGCAGCTTGGATAAGGCAGGGGTTGCCTACGAGCAGTACTTC